A single TCR beta chain is shown here with its context. The target antigen is unknown. This CDR3 is built from 13 residues. The V end lost 4 bases, the J end lost 5 bases, and 11 bases lay between the germline ends. Germline V gene lookup returns CDR1 MNHEY and CDR2 SMNVEV (reference sequence). The sample originates from a study of cytomegalovirus exposure and HLA in healthy donors. Points from the study as a whole: Confirmation was obtained in vitro that three CMV-associated chains are specific for CMV antigens. It emerged from a later analysis that several of the most significant clusters appeared to be linked to common viral pathogens. Segments of the TCR beta V type were, in most cases, productive about 90% or about 30% of the time in an earlier analysis.

Sampled while nominally healthy, donors likely had unrecorded immune exposures. PCR involved 60 Vbeta and 13 Jbeta primers. TCRdb's copy holds only in-frame clones and misses some; the assay was immunoSEQ multiplex PCR. The sample contains 100,000 or so clones, under 80% of which appear only once. Sequencing was carried out using PBMCs. This clonotype was obtained from a woman in her late teens or twenties in good health and CMV-seropositive. The rearrangement links TRBV27 to TRBJ1-2; D is possibly TRBD1 (6 bases). The CDR3 is CASSSDSFYGYTF. The CDR3 nucleotides are TGTGCCAGCAGTTCGGACAGTTTTTATGGCTACACCTTC.